Below are 29 T cell receptor beta chains sequenced from a single sample in a study of T cell clonotyping in hematopoietic cell transplantation. Time point indicated: recipient sample about 28 days before transplant, after cytoreduction. The repertoire was sequenced with immunoSEQ multiplex PCR; TCRdb's copy has only in-frame clones and lacks some. The sample holds more than 40,000 clones, less than 85% seen once. This specimen consisted of peripheral blood mononuclear cells, obtained before stem cell transplant. Receptor source: a man aged 55-75 years with acute myeloid leukemia. Some clones in this sample may be carry-over from other donors' samples.

This rearrangement joins TRBV14 to TRBJ1-2; D not resolved. This CDR3 is built from 15 residues. Germline V gene data show CDR1 as SGHDN and CDR2 as FVKESK. Trimming left V 2 bases short and J 3 bases short, with 13 bases between. The CDR3 here is CASSQLTAGHYGYTF. The CDR3, as DNA: TGTGCCAGCAGCCAACTAACAGCCGGTCACTATGGCTACACCTTC.

The chain carries TRBV6-1 and TRBJ2-6; D not certain. CDR1 is MNHNS, CDR2 SASEGT, per germline. V lost 7 bases and J lost 0, with 7 bases in between. This CDR3 region has 14 residues. CDR3 in DNA: TGTGCCAGCACCGTGAGCTCTGGGGCCAACGTCCTGACTTTC. Protein sequence: CASTVSSGANVLTF.

The chain uses TRBV5-6 and TRBJ1-6; 7 bases map to TRBD1. The junction had 7 bases not matched to a gene; V was cut back by 0 bases and J by 4 bases. Germline V CDR1 and CDR2: SGHDT, YYEEEE. The CDR3 runs 17 residues. CDR3 nucleotides: TGTGCCAGCAGCTTGGGATCAGGGGGGCGTTATAATTCACCCCTCCACTTT. This sequence encodes CASSLGSGGRYNSPLHF.

On this clone: An end of the junction does not agree with germline; a read error may underlie this. The chain couples TRBV5-1 to TRBJ1-1; the D is unclear. Germline assignment: CDR1 SGHRS and CDR2 YFSETQ. This CDR3 spans 13 amino acids. DNA of the CDR3: TGCGCCAGCAGGTTGGCGATGAACACTGAAGCTTTCTTT. It encodes CASRLAMNTEAFF.

Concerning this clone: The junction does not match germline at one end; this may be a read error. The chain employs TRBV5-4 and TRBJ2-7, with D perhaps TRBD1 (6 bases). This CDR3 spans 15 amino acids. Germline values: CDR1 SGHNT, CDR2 YYREEE (reference sequence). The CDR3 spells CASSLGRGTTYEQYF. DNA of the CDR3: TGTGCCAGCAGTTTGGGAAGGGGGACCACCTACGAGCAGTACTTC.

A remark on this clone: Its ends do not fully match the called genes, so a read error is possible. The CDR3 DNA sequence: TGTGCCAGCAGCTTATTGTCAGGGCCCGGAGACTTC. Translated: CASSLLSGPGDF. The gene calls are TRBV5-6 and TRBJ2-5, with D possibly TRBD1 on 5 matching bases. The CDR3 is made up of 12 amino acids. CDR1 is SGHDT and CDR2 is YYEEEE in the germline V gene. Combining the CDR3 with reference TRBV5-6 and TRBJ2-5 gives the whole variable domain DAGVTQSPTHLIKTRGQQVTLRCSPKSGHDTVSWYQQALGQGPQFIFQYYEEEERQRGNFPDRFSGHQFPNYSSELNVNALLLGDSALYLCASSLLSGPGDFGPGTRLLVL.

The V and J genes are TRBV7-2 and TRBJ2-5, with no clear D. The ends were cut back, 5 bases at V and 0 bases at J, with 13 bases in the middle. Germline CDR1 SGHTA, CDR2 FQGNSA. The CDR3 consists of 15 residues. CDR3 sequence reads: CASSPRSGYQETQYF. The CDR3 coding sequence is TGTGCCAGCAGCCCCCGTTCGGGTTACCAAGAGACCCAGTACTTC.

The rearrangement joins TRBV27 to TRBJ2-5; 10 bases map to TRBD1. Germline lookup yields CDR1 MNHEY and CDR2 SMNVEV (reference sequence). The CDR3 contains 15 residues. The ends lost 2 bases at V and 4 bases at J; junction bases unmatched: 4. The CDR3 region has the DNA TGTGCCAGCAGTTTAATGAGGACAGGGGGAGAGACCCAGTACTTC. It encodes CASSLMRTGGETQYF.

The chain combines TRBV6-5 with TRBJ1-2, with D unclear. This CDR3 region has 13 residues. Germline CDR1 MNHEY, CDR2 SVGAGI. The V end was cut by 6 bases, the J end by 7 bases, with 15 bases between. DNA of the CDR3: TGTGCCAGCAGCTCAGGAGGTGGAAGTGGCTACACCTTC. It translates to CASSSGGGSGYTF.

The V gene is TRBV7-2, the J gene TRBJ1-4; the match to TRBD1 covers 11 bases. V gave up 1 base and J gave up 10 bases; unmatched junction bases: 8. Per germline, CDR1 SGHTA and CDR2 FQGNSA. This CDR3 is built from 16 residues. The CDR3 protein is CASSLVMGQGVSKLFF. Here the CDR3 DNA reads TGTGCCAGCAGCTTAGTTATGGGACAGGGGGTTTCAAAACTGTTTTTT.

The V gene is TRBV28, the J gene TRBJ1-2, with D hard to call. Germline V gene lookup returns CDR1 MDHEN and CDR2 SYDVKM. The CDR3 covers 13 residues. Trimming cost V 3 bases and J 4 bases, with 9 bases left between them. The CDR3 sequence is CASSFPGSYGYTF. The CDR3 coding sequence is TGTGCCAGCAGTTTCCCAGGTAGCTATGGCTACACCTTC.

This clone was recorded only once. The chain uses TRBV7-2 and TRBJ2-7; TRBD1 might be the D (5 bases). Deletions cut 3 bases from V and 2 bases from J, with 11 bases between. The germline V gene has CDR1 SGHTA and CDR2 FQGNSA. CDR3 size: 14 residues. The CDR3 DNA reads as TGTGCCAGCAGCTTCCTACGACAGCCCTACGAGCAGTACTTC. It is translated as CASSFLRQPYEQYF.

The J gene is TRBJ1-6, the V gene TRBV18; D is ambiguous. V lost 2 bases and J lost 9, with 11 bases in between. Germline CDR1 KGHSH, CDR2 LQKENI. This CDR3 contains 14 residues. CDR3 DNA: TGTGCCAGCTCACCAGGGGAATTGGTTTCACCCCTCCACTTT. The encoded protein is CASSPGELVSPLHF.

The rearrangement joins TRBV2 to TRBJ2-3, with TRBD2 identical over 13 bases. Germline CDR1 and CDR2: SNHLY and FYNNEI. The CDR3 runs to 17 residues. V shed 7 bases, J shed 1 base, and the junction held 8 bases outside the gene matches. CDR3 loop: CASKVGGLAGGTDTQYF. DNA of the CDR3: TGTGCCAGCAAAGTGGGCGGACTAGCGGGGGGCACAGATACGCAGTATTTT.

Notes on this clone: One junction end does not reproduce the germline sequence, and a read error may be involved. The rearrangement links TRBV7-7 to TRBJ2-7; no definite D call. The CDR3 has 15 residues. The germline V gene encodes CDR1 SSHAT and CDR2 FNYEAQ (reference sequence). The CDR3 spells CASSPLTSSGKEQYF. CDR3 DNA sequence: TGTGCTAGCAGCCCCTTGACGTCAAGTGGCAAGGAGCAGTACTTC.

This clone was seen a handful of times. CDR3 in amino acids: CASSLGQGSHF. CDR3 nucleotides: TGTGCCAGCAGTTTAGGACAAGGATCGCATTTT. The chain uses TRBV28 and TRBJ1-5; a weak D match, TRBD1 (5 bases). Germline CDR1 is MDHEN and CDR2 is SYDVKM. Between the trimmed V and J ends, which lost 2 bases and 15 bases, there was a span of 11 bases. The CDR3 runs to 11 residues.

This clone was counted a single time. This chain uses TRBV6-6 with TRBJ1-5; tentatively, D is TRBD1 (6 bases). The CDR3 sequence is 15 residues long. V lost 6 bases to trimming and J lost 0 bases, with 12 bases between them. Germline-derived CDR1 and CDR2 are MNHNY and SVGAGI (reference sequence). This CDR3 reads CASRAGTHSNQPQHF. As DNA, the CDR3 is TGTGCCAGCAGGGCCGGGACACATAGCAATCAGCCCCAGCATTTT.

This chain uses TRBV7-2 with TRBJ2-7, with TRBD1 identical over 7 bases. V lost 0 bases, J lost 6 bases, and 11 bases stayed unmatched. The CDR3 length is 16 residues. The germline V gene has CDR1 SGHTA and CDR2 FQGNSA. The CDR3 here is CASSLAKRQGRREQYF. CDR3 nucleotides: TGTGCCAGCAGCTTAGCGAAGCGACAGGGAAGGCGCGAGCAGTACTTC.

The CDR3 bases are TGCGCCAGCAGCCAAGTCCGGGACACTGTCTACAATGAGCAGTTCTTC. Its protein product is CASSQVRDTVYNEQFF. V usage is TRBV4-3 and J usage is TRBJ2-1; tentative D call: TRBD1 (6 bases). In germline, CDR1 is LGHNA, CDR2 YSLEER. Trimming took 1 base from V and 3 from J, leaving 13 bases between them. The CDR3 runs to 16 residues.

This chain links TRBV27 with TRBJ1-4; D remains ambiguous. The V end lost 1 base, the J end lost 0 bases, and 9 bases lay between the germline ends. There are 16 residues in the CDR3. Germline V gene sequence: CDR1 MNHEY, CDR2 SMNVEV (reference sequence). CDR3 protein: CASSLYPPTTNEKLFF. CDR3 nucleotide sequence: TGTGCCAGCAGTTTATATCCCCCGACAACTAATGAAAAACTGTTTTTT.

The chain recombines TRBV19 with TRBJ1-2; D might be TRBD1 (5 bases). Germline V gene sequence: CDR1 LNHDA, CDR2 SQIVND (reference sequence). Trimming took off 6 bases at V and 0 bases at J, with 11 bases between the two ends. The CDR3 is 14 residues long. Written as DNA, the CDR3 is TGTGCCAGTAGACCCGGGGGATCTAACTATGGCTACACCTTC. Translation gives CASRPGGSNYGYTF.

This CDR3 is CASSNQGSPRIEQYF. Written as DNA, the CDR3 is TGTGCCAGCAGCAACCAGGGAAGTCCACGGATCGAGCAGTACTTC. The J gene is TRBJ2-7, the V gene TRBV7-2; tentative D call: TRBD1 (5 bases). The CDR3 runs 15 residues. Trimming cost V 5 bases and J 6 bases, with 20 bases left between them. Per germline, CDR1 SGHTA and CDR2 FQGNSA.

The V call is TRBV2, the J call TRBJ2-2; D unresolved. From germline, CDR1 is SNHLY and CDR2 FYNNEI. The germline V and J ends were trimmed by 10 bases and 4 bases, with 19 bases remaining between them. CDR3 length: 15 amino acids. The CDR3 spells CATKGRAVGTGELFF. DNA for the CDR3: TGTGCCACCAAGGGTCGCGCGGTGGGCACCGGGGAGCTGTTTTTT.

The V gene is TRBV11-2, the J gene TRBJ2-7; D unresolved. The CDR3 sequence is 12 residues long. The germline V and J ends were trimmed by 5 bases and 3 bases, with 8 bases remaining between them. CDR1 and CDR2 from the germline V gene are SGHAT and FQNNGV. CDR3 region: CASSNLGYEQYF. The CDR3 DNA reads TGTGCCAGCAGCAACCTAGGCTACGAGCAGTACTTC.

The chain carries TRBV7-9 and TRBJ2-7; 10 nucleotides agree with TRBD1. V was clipped by 5 bases and J by 3 bases; unmatched bases: 10. The CDR3 is made up of 16 amino acids. The germline V gene encodes CDR1 SEHNR and CDR2 FQNEAQ (reference sequence). Written as DNA, the CDR3 is TGTGCCAGCAGCCATATGGGACAGGGGATAGGCTACGAGCAGTACTTC. Protein product: CASSHMGQGIGYEQYF. The full variable domain, with the rest looked up from reference TRBV7-9 and TRBJ2-7, is DTGVSQNPRHKITKRGQNVTFRCDPISEHNRLYWYRQTLGQGPEFLTYFQNEAQLEKSRLLSDRFSAERPKGSFSTLEIQRTEQGDSAMYLCASSHMGQGIGYEQYFGPGTRLTVT.

V usage is TRBV28 and J usage is TRBJ1-2; possibly TRBD1 for D (5 bases). The germline V and J ends were trimmed by 6 bases and 7 bases, with 15 bases remaining between them. The CDR3 covers 13 residues. Germline V gives CDR1 MDHEN, CDR2 SYDVKM. The CDR3 loop reads CASSPGTLAGYTF. In nucleotides, the CDR3 is TGTGCCAGCAGCCCCGGGACGCTCGCTGGCTACACCTTC.

V usage is TRBV9 and J usage is TRBJ1-4; 9 nucleotides align to TRBD1. V lost 1 base, J lost 0 bases, and 1 base stayed unmatched. CDR1 is SGDLS, CDR2 YYNGEE, per germline. The CDR3 is made up of 16 amino acids. CDR3 loop: CASSVTGGSTNEKLFF. The CDR3 nucleotides are TGTGCCAGCAGCGTAACAGGGGGCTCAACTAATGAAAAACTGTTTTTT.

The chain uses TRBV7-9 and TRBJ1-4; 7 bases align to TRBD1. Germline CDR1 is SEHNR and CDR2 is FQNEAQ (reference sequence). J gave up 7 bases and V 0 bases, and 8 bases lay outside the gene matches. This CDR3 region has 16 residues. The CDR3 DNA reads as TGTGCCAGCAGCTTAGCCCACAGGGGCGGAGGTGAAAAACTGTTTTTT. Its translation is CASSLAHRGGGEKLFF.

The chain carries TRBV19 and TRBJ1-5, with unresolved D. The CDR3 totals 13 residues. V lost 4 bases and J lost 5, with 9 bases in between. The germline CDR1 and CDR2 sequences are LNHDA and SQIVND (reference sequence). Here the CDR3 reads CASSTQRDQPQHF. CDR3 bases: TGTGCCAGTAGTACACAAAGGGATCAGCCCCAGCATTTT. Drawing the rest from reference TRBV19 and TRBJ1-5, the complete variable domain is DGGITQSPKYLFRKEGQNVTLSCEQNLNHDAMYWYRQDPGQGLRLIYYSQIVNDFQKGDIAEGYSVSREKKESFPLTVTSAQKNPTAFYLCASSTQRDQPQHFGDGTRLSIL.